This entry is about one TCR beta chain. This clone was picked up a small number of times. Its recognized antigen is unknown. No quality values exist for individual bases; no much larger clone is one base distant. The sample comes from a study of a mutant IDH1 vaccine in newly diagnosed glioma (dated by TCRdb to 2020 to 2023). About the investigation overall: Across visits V03 through V10, patients got a total of eight vaccinations, given in weeks 1, 3, 5, 7, 11, 15, 19 and 23. Vaccination started 4-6 weeks after radiotherapy alone, or was given together with temozolomide cycles in the groups whose treatment included chemotherapy. Of the approximately 33 patients who were treated, around 62% were male and approximately 40% were female, and the mean age was about 37 years. Before enrollment, most patients had been given radiochemotherapy with temozolomide as standard therapy, while the rest had received either radiotherapy alone or temozolomide alone. Six visits were used for peripheral blood collection: V03 (baseline), V05, V07, V10, V12 and V13. For exploratory analyses, 25 to 30 treated patients had longitudinal TCRB deep sequencing done wherever samples were available.

As encoded in the germline V gene, CDR1 is MGHRA while CDR2 is YSYEKL. Including cysteine and phenylalanine, the CDR3 has 17 amino acids. CDR3 DNA only is kept here, 51 bases in frame from base 1. After removal of 0 bases from V and 6 bases from J, the junction retains 10 bases not matched to a gene. The library was obtained by the immunoSEQ multiplex PCR assay. Rearranged TCR beta chain sequences were amplified using the hsTCRB Kit according to the manufacturer's protocol. An Illumina MiSeq was used to sequence the TCRB libraries. Per the authors' processing: The proprietary platform of the kit vendor was used for demultiplexing, trimming and gene mapping. TCRdb mirrors the immuneACCESS table, restricted to in-frame sequences. Some clones are absent from its copies; in checked studies, under half trace to an unresolved V gene, and the reason for the others is unknown. V, J and clone size were drawn from that table, and D and trimming were deduced from the DNA. In all, the sample holds about 58,000 clones, and around 80% of those were seen once. The ten largest account for 6.5% to 9% of the sample.

Summary of the overall study and its limitations: According to the authors, sample limitations meant that analyses of patient blood samples could not be reproduced. PBMC samples for TCRB deep sequencing were selected based on availability. Vaccine-induced immune responses across multiple MHC alleles were detected in around 92% of patients. Changes in the top peripheral T cell clonotypes picked up by TCRB sequencing did not appear to be linked to pseudoprogression.

This specimen's time point label, interpreted: week 5, during vaccination. Every vaccine dose consisted of 300 ug of a 20-mer mutant IDH1 peptide in Montanide, administered subcutaneously together with topical imiquimod. Donors had newly diagnosed WHO grade 3 or 4 IDH1-mutant astrocytomas with loss of nuclear ATRX. The samples were drawn from NOA16, a multicentre, single-arm, open-label phase I trial in Germany that tested a mutant IDH1 peptide vaccine in humans for the first time. The DNeasy Blood and Tissue Kit was used to extract genomic DNA from EDTA blood for TCRB sequencing. The sequence was collected from a woman aged 45 to 65 with glioma. Recombination linked TRBV4-1 to TRBJ1-5; 8 of the junction bases match TRBD1. The sequences come from PBMCs, collected from a glioma patient whose treatment included an IDH1 peptide vaccine. The DNA is TGCGCCAGCAGCCAAGATTTGACAGGGGTATGGAGTCAGCCCCAGCATTTT. Its translation reads: CASSQDLTGVWSQPQHF.